The clone carrying this T cell receptor beta chain was recorded a few times. Its specificity is unknown. In terms of origin and age, donors were healthy Caucasian individuals from Russia aged 6 to 90. The data originate from a study of blood T cells in healthy people across ages. Findings and caveats of the study: Naive T cell percentage and TCR beta diversity correlated strongly.

The CDR3 consists of 13 residues. Germline lookup yields CDR1 SQVTM and CDR2 ANQGSEA. V was trimmed by 3 bases and J by 11 bases, leaving 19 bases between them. For the second PCR, which ran for about 6 to 11 cycles, a sample-barcoded 5' primer and a J-beta primer mix were used. The template-switch adaptor was a 5' adaptor with 12 random nucleotides. It tagged each cDNA molecule. TCRdb ran MiXCR on the 5' RACE reads and lists one entry per CDR3 protein. The table lists approximately 900,000 distinct CDR3 sequences, about 48% of them singletons. The TCR was taken from a man aged 25 to 40 in good health. The rearrangement links TRBV29-1 to TRBJ1-1; no reliable D call. The sequenced sample consisted of blood. The CDR3 bases are TGCAGCGTTGATCACCCCTCGGGTATGTGGGCTTTCTTT. It codes for CSVDHPSGMWAFF. Filled out from reference TRBV29-1 and TRBJ1-1, the complete variable domain reads SAVISQKPSRDICQRGTSLTIQCQVDSQVTMMFWYRQQPGQSLTLIATANQGSEATYESGFVIDKFPISRPNLTFSTLTVSNMSPEDSSIYLCSVDHPSGMWAFFGQGTRLTVV.